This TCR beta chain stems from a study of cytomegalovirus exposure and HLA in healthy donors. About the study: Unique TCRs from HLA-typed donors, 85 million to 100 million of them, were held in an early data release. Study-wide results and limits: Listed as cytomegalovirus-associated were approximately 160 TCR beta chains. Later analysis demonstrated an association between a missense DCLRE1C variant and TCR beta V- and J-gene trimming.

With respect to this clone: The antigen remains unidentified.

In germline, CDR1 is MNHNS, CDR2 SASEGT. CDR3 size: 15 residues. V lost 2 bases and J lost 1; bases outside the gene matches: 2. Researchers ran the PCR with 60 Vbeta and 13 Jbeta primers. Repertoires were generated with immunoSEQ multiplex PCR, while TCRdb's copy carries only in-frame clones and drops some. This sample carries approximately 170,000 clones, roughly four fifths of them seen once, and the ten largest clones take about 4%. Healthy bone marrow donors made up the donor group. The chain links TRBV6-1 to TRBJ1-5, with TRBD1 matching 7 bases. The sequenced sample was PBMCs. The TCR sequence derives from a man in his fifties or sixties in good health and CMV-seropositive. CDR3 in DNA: TGTGCCAGCAGTGAAACGACAGGGAGCAATCAGCCCCAGCATTTT. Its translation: CASSETTGSNQPQHF.